The sequence of this TCR beta chain was determined in a study of a mutant IDH1 vaccine in newly diagnosed glioma. In the study overall: Vaccination was launched 4-6 weeks after radiotherapy alone, or with temozolomide cycles. Patients were pretreated with radiotherapy, temozolomide, or both, mostly both. Broader study findings: Immune responses induced by the vaccine were seen in roughly 93% of patients, spanning multiple MHC alleles.

Only in-frame clones appear in the TCRdb table, and some are missing; sequencing was by immunoSEQ multiplex PCR. Of 40,000 to 50,000 clones in the sample, 85% to 90% were seen once. J was trimmed by 5 bases and V by 6 bases; bases with no gene match: 8. The germline V gene encodes CDR1 MGHDK and CDR2 SYGVNS. This CDR3 is built from 15 residues. Turning to this clone: Antigen specificity is unknown.

Time point: week 35, safety follow-up. The vaccine gave 300 ug of a 20-mer mutant IDH1 peptide subcutaneously per dose. This chain uses TRBV25-1 with TRBJ1-4; 8 nucleotides line up with TRBD1. This receptor was identified in a middle-aged man with glioma. The sequenced sample was PBMCs, obtained from a glioma patient whose treatment included an IDH1 peptide vaccine. CDR3 DNA sequence: TGTGCCAGCAGAGGAGACAGGGGAATAAATGAAAAACTGTTTTTT. Its translation: CASRGDRGINEKLFF.